The clone carrying this T cell receptor beta chain occurred a few times. What it recognizes is unknown. Duration under 3 months, a NOSPECS grade of at least 4, and a Clinical Activity Score of at least 3 characterized the ophthalmopathy patients. Uncontrolled infection, other autoimmune disease, pregnancy or lactation disqualified patients from enrolment. These data are taken from a study of T cells in Graves' hyperthyroidism and ophthalmopathy. TCR beta CDR3 regions were amplified from RNA. When the TCR CDR3 underwent first-round RT-PCR, the HTBI primer set was used. In TCRdb, the multiplex PCR reads were re-called with MiXCR into one record per CDR3 protein. Of 500,000 to 800,000 distinct CDR3 sequences listed, roughly 14% are singletons. Broader study findings: The blood repertoire included most of the expanded thyroid clonotypes above 0.001.

Germline CDR1 reads LGHNA; CDR2 reads YNFKEQ. The CDR3 has 17 amino acids. V lost 0 bases, J lost 0 bases, and 4 bases stayed unmatched. The material sequenced was blood. The V call is TRBV4-2, the J call TRBJ2-1, with 8 bases matching TRBD1. The sequence came from a woman aged 45-60 years with Graves' ophthalmopathy. CDR3 DNA: TGTGCCAGCAGCCAAGATTGGACAGGGAGCTCCTACAATGAGCAGTTCTTC. Translating it yields CASSQDWTGSSYNEQFF.